These 4 T cell receptor beta chains share one sample of origin, sequenced in a study of blood T cell repertoires in COVID-19. Assay: immunoSEQ multiplex PCR; the TCRdb copy retains only in-frame clones and omits some. The sample consists of roughly 90,000 clones, over 75% of them appearing once. The sample comprised peripheral blood. All receptors derive from an older woman with acute or convalescent COVID-19.

CDR3 sequence (DNA): TGCGCCAGCAGCCCCGGGACTAGCGGGGGGGCCGTAATCCAAGGCACAGATACGCAGTATTTT. Its protein product is CASSPGTSGGAVIQGTDTQYF. V usage is TRBV10-1 and J usage is TRBJ2-3; 16 nucleotides align to TRBD2. The length of the CDR3 is 21 residues. V trimming: 6 bases; J trimming: 1 base; junction bases outside the gene matches: 16. Germline CDR1 and CDR2: WNHNN and SYGVQD (reference sequence).

The chain recombines TRBV6-6 with TRBJ1-1, with a possible D match to TRBD1 (5 bases). V lost 2 bases and J lost 4, with 8 bases in between. This CDR3 comprises 13 residues. Germline assignment: CDR1 MNHNY and CDR2 SVGAGI (reference sequence). The CDR3 nucleotides read TGTGCCAGCAGTTACGCGGGGGGCACTGAAGCTTTCTTT. This gives the protein CASSYAGGTEAFF.

A single count supports this clone. V usage is TRBV2 and J usage is TRBJ1-1; D call uncertain. The ends were cut back, 8 bases at V and 7 bases at J, with 20 bases in the middle. There are 14 residues in the CDR3. Germline CDR1 and CDR2: SNHLY and FYNNEI. Here the CDR3 DNA reads TGTGCCAGCCACTTGCAACTATCCTTTGGTGAAGCTTTCTTT. It specifies CASHLQLSFGEAFF.

The rearrangement links TRBV25-1 to TRBJ1-2; perhaps TRBD1 as D (5 bases). CDR1 MGHDK and CDR2 SYGVNS come from the germline V gene. V was trimmed by 5 bases and J by 5 bases, leaving 9 bases between them. The CDR3 totals 12 residues. CDR3 coding DNA: TGTGCCAGCAGTTCACAGGATTATGGCTACACCTTC. Protein sequence: CASSSQDYGYTF.